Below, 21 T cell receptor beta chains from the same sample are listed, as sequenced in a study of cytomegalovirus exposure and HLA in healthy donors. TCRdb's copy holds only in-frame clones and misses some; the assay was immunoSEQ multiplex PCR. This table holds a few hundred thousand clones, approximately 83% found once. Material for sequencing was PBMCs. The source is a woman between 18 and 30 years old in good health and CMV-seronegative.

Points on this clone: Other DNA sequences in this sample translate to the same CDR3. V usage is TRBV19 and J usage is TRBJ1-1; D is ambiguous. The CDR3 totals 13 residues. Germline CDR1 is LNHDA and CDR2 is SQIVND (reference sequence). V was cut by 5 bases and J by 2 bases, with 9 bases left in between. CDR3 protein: CASSPNRNTEAFF. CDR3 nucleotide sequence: TGTGCCAGTAGTCCAAACAGAAACACTGAAGCTTTCTTT.

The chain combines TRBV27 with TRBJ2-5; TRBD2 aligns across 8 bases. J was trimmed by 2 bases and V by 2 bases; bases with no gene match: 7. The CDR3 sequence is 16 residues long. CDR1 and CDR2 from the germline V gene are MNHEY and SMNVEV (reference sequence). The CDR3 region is CASSLVTSGGQETQYF. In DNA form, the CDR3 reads TGTGCCAGCAGTTTAGTCACTAGCGGAGGACAAGAGACCCAGTACTTC.

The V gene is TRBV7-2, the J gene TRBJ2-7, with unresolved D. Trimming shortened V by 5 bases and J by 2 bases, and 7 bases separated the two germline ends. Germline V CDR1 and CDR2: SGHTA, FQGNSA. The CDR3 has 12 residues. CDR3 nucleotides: TGTGCCAGCAGCCTGGCAACCTACGAGCAGTACTTC. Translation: CASSLATYEQYF.

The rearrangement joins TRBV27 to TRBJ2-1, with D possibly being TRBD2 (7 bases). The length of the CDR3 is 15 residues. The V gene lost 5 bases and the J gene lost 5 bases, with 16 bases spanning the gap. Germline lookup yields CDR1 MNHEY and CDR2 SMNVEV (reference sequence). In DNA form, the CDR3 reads TGTGCCAGCAGTCCCTGGGGGGGGCGTCACAATGAGCAGTTCTTC. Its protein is CASSPWGGRHNEQFF.

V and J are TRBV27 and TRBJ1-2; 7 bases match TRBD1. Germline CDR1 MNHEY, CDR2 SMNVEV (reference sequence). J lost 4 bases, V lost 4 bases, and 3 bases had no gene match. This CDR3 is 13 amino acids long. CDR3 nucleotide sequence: TGTGCCAGCAGTTCCCCAGGGGGCTATGGCTACACCTTC. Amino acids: CASSSPGGYGYTF.

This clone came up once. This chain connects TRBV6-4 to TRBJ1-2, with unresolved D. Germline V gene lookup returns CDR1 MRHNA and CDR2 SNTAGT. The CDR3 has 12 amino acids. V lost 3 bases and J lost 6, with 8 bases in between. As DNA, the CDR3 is TGTGCCAGCAGTGAAGGGAGCAATGGCTACACCTTC. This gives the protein CASSEGSNGYTF.

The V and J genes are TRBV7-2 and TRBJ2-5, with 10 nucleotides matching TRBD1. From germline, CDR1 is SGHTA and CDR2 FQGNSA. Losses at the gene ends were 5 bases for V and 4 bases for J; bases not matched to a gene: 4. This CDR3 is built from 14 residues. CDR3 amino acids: CASSPGTGVETQYF. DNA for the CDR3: TGTGCCAGCAGCCCCGGGACAGGGGTAGAGACCCAGTACTTC.

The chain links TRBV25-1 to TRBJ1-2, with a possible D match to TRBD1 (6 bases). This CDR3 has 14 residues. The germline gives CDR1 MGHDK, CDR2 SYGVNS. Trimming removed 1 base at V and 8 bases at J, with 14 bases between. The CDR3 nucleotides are TGTGCCAGCAGTGAATTCGGACAGAACCCCGGCTACACCTTC. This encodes CASSEFGQNPGYTF.

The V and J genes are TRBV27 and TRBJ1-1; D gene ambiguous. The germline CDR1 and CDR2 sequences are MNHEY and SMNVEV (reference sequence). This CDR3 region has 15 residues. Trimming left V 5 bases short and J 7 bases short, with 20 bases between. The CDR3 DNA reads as TGTGCCAGCAGTCCGAATTATCGAGGGCCGATTGAAGCTTTCTTT. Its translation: CASSPNYRGPIEAFF.

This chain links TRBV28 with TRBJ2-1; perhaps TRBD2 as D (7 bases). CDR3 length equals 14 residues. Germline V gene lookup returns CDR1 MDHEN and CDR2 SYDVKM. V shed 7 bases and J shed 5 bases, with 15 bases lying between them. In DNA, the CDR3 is TGTGCCAGCACCCCGGCCGGGGGGCACAATGAGCAGTTCTTC. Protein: CASTPAGGHNEQFF.

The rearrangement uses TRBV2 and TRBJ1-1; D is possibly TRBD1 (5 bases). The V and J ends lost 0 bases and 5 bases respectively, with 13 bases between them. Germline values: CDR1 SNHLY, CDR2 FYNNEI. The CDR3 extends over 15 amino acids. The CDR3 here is CASSEASSGGTEAFF. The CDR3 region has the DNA TGTGCCAGCAGTGAAGCGTCCAGCGGGGGAACTGAAGCTTTCTTT.

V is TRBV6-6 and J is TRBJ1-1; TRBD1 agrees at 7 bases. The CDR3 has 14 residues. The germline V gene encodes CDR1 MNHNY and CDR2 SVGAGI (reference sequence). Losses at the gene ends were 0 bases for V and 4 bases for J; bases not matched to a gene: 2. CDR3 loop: CASSYSRGLTEAFF. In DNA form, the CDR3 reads TGTGCCAGCAGTTACTCGAGGGGGCTCACTGAAGCTTTCTTT.

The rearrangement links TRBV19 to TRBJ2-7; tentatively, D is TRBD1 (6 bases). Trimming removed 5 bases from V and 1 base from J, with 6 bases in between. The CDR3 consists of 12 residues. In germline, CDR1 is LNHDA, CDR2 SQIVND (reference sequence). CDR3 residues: CASSDRSYEQYF. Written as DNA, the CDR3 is TGTGCCAGTAGTGACAGGTCCTACGAGCAGTACTTC.

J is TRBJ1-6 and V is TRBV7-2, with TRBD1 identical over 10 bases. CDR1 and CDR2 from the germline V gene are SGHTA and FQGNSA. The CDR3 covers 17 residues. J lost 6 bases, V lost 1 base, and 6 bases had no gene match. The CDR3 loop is CASSLGPDRGRNSPLHF. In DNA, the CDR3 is TGTGCCAGCAGCTTAGGCCCCGACAGGGGGCGTAATTCACCCCTCCACTTT.

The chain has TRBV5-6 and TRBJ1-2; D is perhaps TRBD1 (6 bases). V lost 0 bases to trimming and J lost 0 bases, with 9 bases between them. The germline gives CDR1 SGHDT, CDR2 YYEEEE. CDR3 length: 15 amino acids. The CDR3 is CASSLVSGANYGYTF. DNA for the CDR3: TGTGCCAGCAGCTTGGTCTCAGGGGCTAACTATGGCTACACCTTC.

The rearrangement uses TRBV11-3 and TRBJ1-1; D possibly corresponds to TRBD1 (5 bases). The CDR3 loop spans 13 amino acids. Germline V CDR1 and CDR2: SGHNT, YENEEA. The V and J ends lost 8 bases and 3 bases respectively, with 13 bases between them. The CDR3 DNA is TGTGCCAGCTCTAAGGGGCGCGACACTGAAGCTTTCTTT. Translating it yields CASSKGRDTEAFF.

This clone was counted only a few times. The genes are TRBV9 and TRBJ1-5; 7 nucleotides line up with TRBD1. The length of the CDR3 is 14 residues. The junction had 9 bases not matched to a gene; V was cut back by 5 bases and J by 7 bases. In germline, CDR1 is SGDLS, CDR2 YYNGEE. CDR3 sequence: CASSETGLGQPQHF. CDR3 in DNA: TGTGCCAGCAGTGAGACAGGGCTAGGACAGCCCCAGCATTTT.

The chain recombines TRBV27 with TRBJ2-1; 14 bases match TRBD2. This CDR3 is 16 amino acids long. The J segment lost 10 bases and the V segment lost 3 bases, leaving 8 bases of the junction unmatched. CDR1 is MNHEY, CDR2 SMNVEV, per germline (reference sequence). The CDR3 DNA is TGTGCCAGCAGTTTTGAGACTAGCGGGGGGGCGTACGAGCAGTTCTTC. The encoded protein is CASSFETSGGAYEQFF.

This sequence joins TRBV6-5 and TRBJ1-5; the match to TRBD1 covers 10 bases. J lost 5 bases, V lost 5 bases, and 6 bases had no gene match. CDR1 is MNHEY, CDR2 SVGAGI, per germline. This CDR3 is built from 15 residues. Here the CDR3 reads CASSPTGGGYQPQHF. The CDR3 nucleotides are TGTGCCAGCAGTCCGACAGGGGGCGGGTATCAGCCCCAGCATTTT.

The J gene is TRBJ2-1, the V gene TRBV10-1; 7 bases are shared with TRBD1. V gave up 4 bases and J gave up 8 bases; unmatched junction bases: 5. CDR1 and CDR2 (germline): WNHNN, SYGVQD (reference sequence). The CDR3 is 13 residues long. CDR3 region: CASSVTGVYEQFF. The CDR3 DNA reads TGCGCCAGCAGTGTTACAGGGGTCTATGAGCAGTTCTTC.

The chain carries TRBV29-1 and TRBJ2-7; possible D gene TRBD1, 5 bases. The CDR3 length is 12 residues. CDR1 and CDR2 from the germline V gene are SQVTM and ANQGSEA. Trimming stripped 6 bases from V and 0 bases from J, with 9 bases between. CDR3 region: CSVQVHSYEQYF. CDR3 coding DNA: TGCAGCGTACAGGTCCACTCCTACGAGCAGTACTTC.